Each of the 8 T cell receptor beta chains below was sequenced from the same sample in a study of CXCR3-negative and CXCR3-positive naive CD8 T cells. Study-level results: CXCR3-expressing naive cells carried TRB CDR3s more hydrophobic than those of CXCR3-negative naive cells.

UMI-tagged TRB cDNA libraries were built via 5' RACE. Reanalyzing the 5' RACE reads, TCRdb keeps one entry per CDR3 protein, without DNA. This table holds more than 75,000 distinct CDR3 sequences. Their antigens are not known. Source material: naive CXCR3+ CD8+ T cells from blood. As to subset: CD45RO-CCR7+CD27+CD95- naive CD8+ T cells expressing CXCR3 (TNR3+). Source of these receptors: a human donor in good health. Some clones in this sample may be carry-over from other donors' samples.

The genes are TRBV4-3 and TRBJ2-7; TCRdb lists TRBD1, though no DNA is available to test this call. CDR1 is LGHNA and CDR2 is YSLEER in the germline V gene. The CDR3 length is 14 residues. The CDR3 spells CASSQDRGPYEQYF.

The J gene is TRBJ2-2, the V gene TRBV7-6; TCRdb gives TRBD2 as the D gene, but with no DNA this cannot be confirmed. The CDR3 contains 13 residues. Germline-derived CDR1 and CDR2 are SGHVS and FNYEAQ. CDR3 protein: CAAGTMNTGELFF.

The CDR3 sequence is CASELSGGAINEQFF. The gene calls are TRBV9 and TRBJ2-1; absent DNA, TCRdb's TRBD2 call cannot be checked. CDR1 is SGDLS and CDR2 is YYNGEE in the germline V gene. The CDR3 runs to 15 residues.

The chain couples TRBV29-1 to TRBJ2-7; lacking DNA, the TRBD1 call made by TCRdb goes unchecked. Germline V lookup: CDR1 SQVTM, CDR2 ANQGSEA. This CDR3 contains 12 residues. CDR3 sequence: CSVLTGLGEQYF.

J is TRBJ2-1 and V is TRBV5-6; TCRdb reports TRBD1, a call that lacks DNA to check it against. The CDR3 length is 14 residues. Germline-derived CDR1 and CDR2 are SGHDT and YYEEEE. The CDR3 is CASSPTQGFDERFF.

The rearrangement links TRBV29-1 to TRBJ2-5; TCRdb names TRBD2, which stays unverified in the absence of DNA. The CDR3 spans 15 residues. Looked up from germline, CDR1 is SQVTM and CDR2 is ANQGSEA. The CDR3 spells CSVDGLAENQETQYF.

The chain links TRBV29-1 to TRBJ2-3; TCRdb lists TRBD1, though no DNA is available to test this call. The CDR3 contains 13 residues. Germline values: CDR1 SQVTM, CDR2 ANQGSEA. This chain's CDR3 is CSVPTVSTDTQYF.

The chain links TRBV20-1 to TRBJ1-5; lacking DNA, the TRBD1 call made by TCRdb goes unchecked. The CDR3 extends over 14 amino acids. Germline V CDR1 and CDR2: DFQATT, SNEGSKA (reference sequence). The CDR3 sequence is CSALQDRGNQPQHF.